A single sample gave rise to the 25 T cell receptor beta chains below, sequenced in a study of blood T cell repertoires in COVID-19. Some clones are missing from TCRdb's copy, which holds only in-frame ones; the method was immunoSEQ multiplex PCR. Of about 240,000 clones listed, around 85% were seen once; the top ten hold less than 6.5%. The sequenced sample consisted of peripheral blood. The receptors were sampled from a man in his fifties with COVID-19, enrolled during active disease.

The chain employs TRBV7-9 and TRBJ2-1, with D hard to call. The germline V gene has CDR1 SEHNR and CDR2 FQNEAQ (reference sequence). Trimming took off 1 base at V and 7 bases at J, with 8 bases between the two ends. CDR3 size: 13 residues. This CDR3 reads CASSLGRQNEQFF. The CDR3 DNA reads TGTGCCAGCAGCTTAGGGCGGCAGAATGAGCAGTTCTTC.

The J gene is TRBJ2-7, the V gene TRBV18; D might be TRBD2 (6 bases). Germline-derived CDR1 and CDR2 are KGHSH and LQKENI. The CDR3 is made up of 18 amino acids. V lost 2 bases and J lost 0, with 20 bases in between. The chain's CDR3 is CASSPYLNRDGSSYEQYF. The CDR3 DNA is TGTGCCAGCTCACCATACCTTAACCGGGACGGGAGCTCCTACGAGCAGTACTTC. Combining the CDR3 with reference TRBV18 and TRBJ2-7 gives the whole variable domain NAGVMQNPRHLVRRRGQEARLRCSPMKGHSHVYWYRQLPEEGLKFMVYLQKENIIDESGMPKERFSAEFPKEGPSILRIQQVVRGDSAAYFCASSPYLNRDGSSYEQYFGPGTRLTVT.

A single count supports this clone. The V gene is TRBV7-2, the J gene TRBJ2-7; D is perhaps TRBD2 (5 bases). Trimming removed 9 bases from V and 7 bases from J, with 13 bases in between. Germline V lookup: CDR1 SGHTA, CDR2 FQGNSA. The CDR3 is made up of 11 amino acids. CDR3 protein: CASGRAGEQYF. CDR3 nucleotide sequence: TGTGCCAGTGGAAGGGCGGGTGAGCAGTACTTC.

V gene TRBV5-4 combines with J gene TRBJ2-3, with TRBD1 matching over 9 bases. CDR3 size: 15 residues. Germline CDR1 reads SGHNT; CDR2 reads YYREEE (reference sequence). V lost 4 bases to trimming and J lost 1 base; unmatched junction nucleotides: 4. The CDR3 loop reads CASSPDRGGTDTQYF. The CDR3 coding sequence is TGTGCCAGCAGCCCGGACAGGGGCGGCACAGATACGCAGTATTTT.

The J gene is TRBJ2-3, the V gene TRBV28; 8 nucleotides line up with TRBD2. The CDR3 consists of 17 residues. The V segment lost 3 bases and the J segment 0 bases; nucleotides outside the gene matches: 8. Per the germline V gene, CDR1 is MDHEN and CDR2 is SYDVKM. The CDR3 reads CASSLVLAAPSTDTQYF. CDR3 coding DNA: TGTGCCAGCAGTTTGGTACTAGCGGCACCTAGCACAGATACGCAGTATTTT.

The DNA for the CDR3 is TGTGCCAGCTCACCCCGAGACAGGGAACTGTTCTTC. This gives the protein CASSPRDRELFF. This chain links TRBV18 with TRBJ2-1; 7 bases fit TRBD1. The germline V gene has CDR1 KGHSH and CDR2 LQKENI. V shed 3 bases, J shed 15 bases, and the junction held 8 bases outside the gene matches. The CDR3 sequence is 12 residues long.

The chain employs TRBV12-3 or TRBV12-4 and TRBJ2-2, with TRBD1 matching 8 bases. There are 13 residues in the CDR3. V trimming: 8 bases; J trimming: 4 bases; junction bases outside the gene matches: 3. The CDR3 region is CASRDRTTGELFF. The CDR3 DNA reads TGTGCCAGCCGGGACAGGACCACCGGGGAGCTGTTTTTT.

V usage is TRBV19 and J usage is TRBJ1-2, with D uncertain. CDR1 is LNHDA and CDR2 is SQIVND in the germline V gene (reference sequence). V shed 3 bases and J shed 5 bases, with 16 bases lying between them. The CDR3 runs to 15 residues. CDR3 loop: CASSITWTADYGYTF. The CDR3 DNA follows: TGTGCCAGTAGTATTACGTGGACTGCTGATTATGGCTACACCTTC.

The CDR3 coding sequence is TGTGCCAGCAGCACCGGACAGGGCCAGACCCAGTACTTC. As protein: CASSTGQGQTQYF. The chain employs TRBV11-3 and TRBJ2-5; 8 bases align to TRBD1. Germline-derived CDR1 and CDR2 are SGHNT and YENEEA. This CDR3 comprises 13 residues. Unmatched junction bases numbered 5, after V lost 5 bases and J lost 6 bases.

To note about this clone: An end of the junction does not agree with germline; a read error may underlie this. The chain has TRBV7-8 and TRBJ2-1; 9 bases match TRBD2. Germline loops: CDR1 SGHVS, CDR2 FQNEAQ. The CDR3 has 19 residues. The CDR3: CASGLGLRGGTTSYNEQFF. In DNA form, the CDR3 reads TGTGCCAGCGGCTTGGGGTTGCGGGGGGGTACTACCTCCTACAATGAGCAGTTCTTC.

At least ten counts were recorded for this clone. Here the CDR3 reads CASSIVPGGALNGYTF. As DNA, the CDR3 is TGTGCCAGTAGTATTGTGCCAGGGGGCGCATTGAATGGCTACACCTTC. This chain uses TRBV19 with TRBJ1-2, with 8 bases fitting TRBD1. CDR3 length: 16 residues. J was trimmed by 6 bases and V by 3 bases; bases with no gene match: 12. CDR1 LNHDA and CDR2 SQIVND come from the germline V gene (reference sequence).

The chain recombines TRBV6-1 with TRBJ2-1; 14 bases align to TRBD2. CDR1 and CDR2 from the germline V gene are MNHNS and SASEGT. This CDR3 is built from 16 residues. The V gene end was trimmed by 4 bases and the J gene end by 6 bases; junction bases not matched to a gene: 5. CDR3 nucleotides: TGTGCCAGCAGTGCCCGACTAGCGGGGGGGCTCAATGAGCAGTTCTTC. Encoded protein: CASSARLAGGLNEQFF.

This chain links TRBV7-9 with TRBJ2-7; 9 bases are shared with TRBD1. The CDR3 runs to 14 residues. V lost 4 bases, J lost 5 bases, and 6 bases stayed unmatched. Germline V gives CDR1 SEHNR, CDR2 FQNEAQ (reference sequence). The CDR3 here is CASSSRDRDHEQYF. CDR3 nucleotides: TGTGCCAGCAGCTCCCGGGACAGGGACCACGAGCAGTACTTC. Together with reference TRBV7-9 and TRBJ2-7, the CDR3 gives the full variable domain: DTGVSQNPRHKITKRGQNVTFRCDPISEHNRLYWYRQTLGQGPEFLTYFQNEAQLEKSRLLSDRFSAERPKGSFSTLEIQRTEQGDSAMYLCASSSRDRDHEQYFGPGTRLTVT.

This rearrangement joins TRBV6-5 to TRBJ1-6; 8 bases map to TRBD1. There are 13 residues in the CDR3. Germline CDR1 is MNHEY and CDR2 is SVGAGI. J gave up 6 bases and V 7 bases, and 2 bases lay outside the gene matches. The CDR3 here is CASTDRGNSPLHF. As DNA, the CDR3 is TGTGCCAGCACCGACAGGGGTAATTCACCCCTCCACTTT.

The chain joins TRBV19 to TRBJ1-2; 7 bases match TRBD1. Trimming cost V 4 bases and J 8 bases; bases outside gene matches: 22. There are 18 residues in the CDR3. Germline values: CDR1 LNHDA, CDR2 SQIVND (reference sequence). CDR3 region: CASSTQIPGTGVGFGYTF. CDR3 DNA sequence: TGTGCCAGTAGTACTCAAATTCCGGGAACAGGGGTCGGGTTCGGCTACACCTTC.

V is TRBV5-4 and J is TRBJ2-5; tentative D call: TRBD1 (6 bases). Per germline, CDR1 SGHNT and CDR2 YYREEE (reference sequence). CDR3 length equals 14 residues. V shed 1 base and J shed 4 bases, with 11 bases lying between them. The CDR3 coding sequence is TGTGCCAGCAGCTTGAGTACAGGGCGAGAGACCCAGTACTTC. Translation: CASSLSTGRETQYF.

The rearrangement links TRBV9 to TRBJ2-1, with D perhaps TRBD2 (6 bases). The ends were cut back, 0 bases at V and 2 bases at J, with 9 bases in the middle. The length of the CDR3 is 15 residues. Germline V CDR1 and CDR2: SGDLS, YYNGEE. The CDR3 reads CASSVDSGTYNEQFF. Here the CDR3 DNA reads TGTGCCAGCAGCGTAGATAGCGGTACCTACAATGAGCAGTTCTTC.

The CDR3 sequence: CASSTSGGATETQYF. The CDR3, as DNA: TGTGCCAGCAGCACTAGCGGGGGGGCCACGGAGACCCAGTACTTC. The rearrangement uses TRBV7-3 and TRBJ2-5; 13 positions match TRBD2. Germline CDR1 reads SGHTA; CDR2 reads FQGTGA. The CDR3 extends over 15 amino acids. V shed 5 bases and J 5 bases; nucleotides not matched to a gene: 5.

This clone appeared once. The V gene is TRBV28, the J gene TRBJ2-6; perhaps TRBD1 as D (5 bases). From germline, CDR1 is MDHEN and CDR2 SYDVKM. Trimming left V 6 bases short and J 0 bases short, with 15 bases between. This CDR3 region has 17 residues. CDR3: CASRRDRFGSGANVLTF. The CDR3 DNA is TGTGCCAGCAGACGAGACAGATTTGGCTCTGGGGCCAACGTCCTGACTTTC.

The chain recombines TRBV28 with TRBJ2-2; D possibly corresponds to TRBD2 (6 bases). V lost 5 bases, J lost 4 bases, and 17 bases lay in between. The CDR3 is 16 residues long. The V gene's germline CDR1 is MDHEN and CDR2 SYDVKM. The CDR3 here is CASSSLSGRGTGELFF. The CDR3 DNA reads as TGTGCCAGCAGTAGCTTGTCAGGGCGGGGCACCGGGGAGCTGTTTTTT.

The chain recombines TRBV29-1 with TRBJ1-2, with D uncertain. The germline V and J ends were trimmed by 4 bases and 5 bases, with 8 bases remaining between them. This CDR3 spans 11 amino acids. The germline gives CDR1 SQVTM, CDR2 ANQGSEA. CDR3 loop: CSVVEIYGYTF. CDR3 sequence (DNA): TGCAGCGTTGTTGAGATTTATGGCTACACCTTC.

The rearrangement links TRBV5-6 to TRBJ2-7; TRBD1 is a possible D gene (6 bases). The CDR3 covers 13 residues. CDR1 SGHDT and CDR2 YYEEEE come from the germline V gene. Deletions cut 4 bases from V and 3 bases from J, with 11 bases between. In DNA, the CDR3 is TGTGCCAGCAGCCGGGACACCTACTACGAGCAGTACTTC. Translated, it gives CASSRDTYYEQYF.

This clone showed up just once. This rearrangement joins TRBV19 to TRBJ1-4; 12 bases line up with TRBD1. J was trimmed by 10 bases and V by 3 bases; bases with no gene match: 3. Germline lookup yields CDR1 LNHDA and CDR2 SQIVND (reference sequence). The CDR3 has 14 amino acids. CDR3: CASSIGTGGGKLFF. As DNA, the CDR3 is TGTGCCAGTAGTATCGGGACAGGGGGCGGAAAACTGTTTTTT. The full variable domain, with the rest looked up from reference TRBV19 and TRBJ1-4, is DGGITQSPKYLFRKEGQNVTLSCEQNLNHDAMYWYRQDPGQGLRLIYYSQIVNDFQKGDIAEGYSVSREKKESFPLTVTSAQKNPTAFYLCASSIGTGGGKLFFGSGTQLSVL.

The chain has TRBV11-3 and TRBJ2-5; a weak D match, TRBD2 (6 bases). Germline values: CDR1 SGHNT, CDR2 YENEEA. This CDR3 has 16 residues. V was clipped by 1 base and J by 4 bases, with 16 bases between them. CDR3 amino acids: CASSLGGSGQGETQYF. The CDR3 DNA is TGTGCCAGCAGCTTAGGGGGGAGCGGGCAGGGAGAGACCCAGTACTTC.

The chain has TRBV7-9 and TRBJ1-1, with TRBD1 matching 7 bases. Germline loops: CDR1 SEHNR, CDR2 FQNEAQ (reference sequence). The CDR3 covers 13 residues. J lost 4 bases, V lost 5 bases, and 4 bases had no gene match. CDR3 in amino acids: CASSKTGSTEAFF. The CDR3 bases are TGTGCCAGCAGCAAGACAGGGAGCACTGAAGCTTTCTTT.